This T cell receptor (beta chain) was profiled in a study of response to subunit inactivated influenza vaccine. Study-level results: Only a handful of new T cells, the authors suggested, are recruited with each seasonal influenza vaccination.

TCRdb used MiXCR to reprocess the RT-PCR reads, holding one entry per CDR3 protein. The sample includes around 790,000 distinct CDR3 sequences, 21% of them seen just once. There are 16 residues in the CDR3. The V gene end was trimmed by 4 bases and the J gene end by 6 bases; junction bases not matched to a gene: 6. Looked up from germline, CDR1 is SGHRS and CDR2 is YFSETQ. This clonotype was detected many times. What it recognizes is unknown. The sample here was PBMCs from blood, taken 5 days after vaccination. This clonotype was obtained from a man aged 50-59 years who received an inactivated influenza vaccine. The chain has TRBV5-1 and TRBJ2-3; 15 bases fit TRBD2. The CDR3 region has the DNA TGCGCCAGCAGCCTAGGGACTAGCGGGAGGACTGATACGCAGTATTTT. Its protein product is CASSLGTSGRTDTQYF.